This T cell receptor beta chain was captured in a study of shared T cell receptors in the human thymus. Germline values: CDR1 SGHRS, CDR2 YFSETQ. Trimming took off 4 bases at V and 2 bases at J, with 19 bases between the two ends. The CDR3 runs 17 residues. The data were produced by immunoSEQ multiplex PCR, yet TCRdb's version contains in-frame clones alone and is incomplete. This sample carries hundreds of thousands of clones, around 87% of them seen once, and the ten largest clones take 0.0094%. These data also featured in a second study, about human thymus T cells. That source adds: Having surgery to correct congenital heart defects, healthy Finnish infants acted as the donors. The thymus was resected at corrective cardiac surgery. It looked as if thymic and blood repertoires used V and J genes in a biased way.

The rearrangement uses TRBV5-1 and TRBJ2-1, with D possibly matching TRBD2 (6 bases). Sequencing was done on a sample of thymocytes. This TCR was recovered from a boy less than two years old with a congenital heart defect. DNA for the CDR3: TGCGCCAGCAGCCCCCGCACGCCCCGGGAGACCTACAATGAGCAGTTCTTC. It codes for CASSPRTPRETYNEQFF.